Reported below is one T cell receptor (beta chain). The target antigen is unknown. The sample originates from a study of OX40 agonist ivuxolimab in advanced cancers. General observations from the study: Several nonresponders also turned out to have low normalized T-cell clonal expansion.

This CDR3 has 14 residues. V lost 1 base and J lost 3, with 7 bases in between. Per germline, CDR1 SEHNR and CDR2 FQNEAQ (reference sequence). Libraries were prepared by immunoSEQ multiplex PCR; TCRdb keeps only in-frame clonotypes and omits some of them. This sample has some 30,000 clones, with roughly 71% found just once. This sequence originates from an adult with an advanced solid tumor such as melanoma, head and neck, liver or kidney cancer. The chain recombines TRBV7-9 with TRBJ1-5; no reliable D call. The sequencing used CD4+ or CD8+ T cells sorted from blood, collected in a trial of the OX40 agonist ivuxolimab. The CDR3: CASSLGVSNQPQHF. In DNA, the CDR3 is TGTGCCAGCAGCTTAGGTGTCTCCAATCAGCCCCAGCATTTT.